This T cell receptor (beta chain) was sequenced in a study of OX40 agonist ivuxolimab in advanced cancers. The wider study: The mean age was about 61 years, ranging from roughly 23 to 90, with 82.7% of participants male. Study conclusions and caveats: CD8+ T cells showed, on average, more clonal expansion than CD4+ cells.

Germline V gene lookup returns CDR1 MNHNS and CDR2 SASEGT. The CDR3 contains 15 residues. V was shortened by 5 bases and J by 4 bases, with 17 bases between the two germline ends. This clone was counted a single time. Its matching antigen is unknown. Baseline was the first blood sampling point, followed by cycle 4 day 1 and cycle 7 day 1. Repertoires were generated with immunoSEQ multiplex PCR, while TCRdb's copy carries only in-frame clones and drops some. The sample contains tens of thousands of clones, roughly 83% of which appear only once. The sequence was obtained from an adult with an advanced solid tumor such as melanoma, head and neck, liver or kidney cancer. The material sequenced was CD4+ or CD8+ T cells sorted from blood, taken in a trial of the OX40 agonist ivuxolimab. The chain uses TRBV6-1 and TRBJ2-5, with D possibly being TRBD2 (6 bases). CDR3 in amino acids: CASSKRTGEVETQYF. The CDR3 DNA reads TGTGCCAGCAGTAAACGGACGGGGGAAGTAGAGACCCAGTACTTC.